This T cell receptor beta chain originates from a study of blood T cell repertoires in COVID-19. Study in general: Material from acute and convalescent COVID-19 was sourced from the United States, Italy and Spain.

The length of the CDR3 is 13 residues. With 7 bases clipped from V and 4 bases from J, the junction kept 1 base outside the gene matches. Germline CDR1 and CDR2: MDHEN and SYDVKM. This clone was found once. In the original analysis: Estimated nucleated cell counts came from reference gene primer amplification. Repertoires were generated with immunoSEQ multiplex PCR, while TCRdb's copy carries only in-frame clones and drops some. V and J calls and clone size are copied from that table; D and trimming were computed from the DNA. This table has around 160,000 clones, just under 90% appearing once. The sequenced material came from peripheral blood. This clonotype was sampled from a woman between 65 and 79 years old with COVID-19, enrolled during active disease. This chain joins TRBV28 and TRBJ2-1, with 10 nucleotides matching TRBD2. In DNA form, the CDR3 reads TGTGCCAGCAAGCGGGGGGGTTACAATGAGCAGTTCTTC. Translated: CASKRGGYNEQFF.